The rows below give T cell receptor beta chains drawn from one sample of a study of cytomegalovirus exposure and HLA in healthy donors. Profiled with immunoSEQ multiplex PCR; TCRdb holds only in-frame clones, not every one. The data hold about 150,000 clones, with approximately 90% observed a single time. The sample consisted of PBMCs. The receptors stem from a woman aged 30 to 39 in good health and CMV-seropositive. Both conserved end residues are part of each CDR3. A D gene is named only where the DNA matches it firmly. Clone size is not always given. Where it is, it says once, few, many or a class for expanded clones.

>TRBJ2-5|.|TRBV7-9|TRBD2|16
TGTGCCAGCAGCTTGCTCCTAGCGGGAGCGGGAGAGACCCAGTACTTC
CASSLLLAGAGETQYF
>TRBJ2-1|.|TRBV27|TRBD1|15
TGTGCCAGCAGTTTGTTTGGGACAGGGGCCAATGAGCAGTTCTTC
CASSLFGTGANEQFF
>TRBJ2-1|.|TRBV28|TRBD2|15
TGTGCCAGCAGTGGACCGGGACTAGGAAACAATGAGCAGTTCTTC
CASSGPGLGNNEQFF
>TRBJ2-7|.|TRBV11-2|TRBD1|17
TGTGCCAGCAGCTTTGAAGGACAGGGGTTGCGCGCCTACGAGCAGTACTTC
CASSFEGQGLRAYEQYF
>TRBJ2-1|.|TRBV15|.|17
TGTGCCACCAGCAGAGATCCCCCCAGCGGGTCCTACAATGAGCAGTTCTTC
CATSRDPPSGSYNEQFF
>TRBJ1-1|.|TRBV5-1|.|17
TGCGCCAGCAGCTTGGACACGACAGACGTTATGAACACTGAAGCTTTCTTT
CASSLDTTDVMNTEAFF
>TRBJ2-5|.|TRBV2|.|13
TGTGCCAGCAATTGGCGGTCCGGGGAGACCCAGTACTTC
CASNWRSGETQYF
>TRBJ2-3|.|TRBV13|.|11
TGTGCCAGCAGCTTTGGGGCCACGCAGTATTTT
CASSFGATQYF
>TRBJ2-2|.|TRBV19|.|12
TGTGCCAGTAGTGCGGGCTCCGGGGAGCTGTTTTTT
CASSAGSGELFF
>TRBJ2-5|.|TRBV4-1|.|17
TGCGCCAGCAGCCAACTACCTGCTCGGGAGTTGGCAGAGACCCAGTACTTC
CASSQLPARELAETQYF
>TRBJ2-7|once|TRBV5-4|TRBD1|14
TGTGCCAGCAGCGCGGACAGGGTGCGCTACGAGCAGTACTTC
CASSADRVRYEQYF
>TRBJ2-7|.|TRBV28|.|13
TGTGCCGCGTTCCGCAGGGGTACCTACGAGCAGTACTTC
CAAFRRGTYEQYF